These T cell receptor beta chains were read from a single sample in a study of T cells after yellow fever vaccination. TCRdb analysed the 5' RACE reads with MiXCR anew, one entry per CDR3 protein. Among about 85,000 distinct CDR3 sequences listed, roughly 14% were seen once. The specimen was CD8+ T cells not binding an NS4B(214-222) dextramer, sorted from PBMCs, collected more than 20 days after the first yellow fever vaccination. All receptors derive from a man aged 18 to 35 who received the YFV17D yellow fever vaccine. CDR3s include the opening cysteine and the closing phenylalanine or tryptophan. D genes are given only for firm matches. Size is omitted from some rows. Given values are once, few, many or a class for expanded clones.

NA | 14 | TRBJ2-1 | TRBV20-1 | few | TGCAGTGCTTCACGGACCGGGAAAATCAATGAGCAGTTCTTC | CSASRTGKINEQFF
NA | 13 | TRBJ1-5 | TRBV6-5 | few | TGTGCCAGCAGTTACAGTCCCGGGGGGCCCCAGCATTTT | CASSYSPGGPQHF
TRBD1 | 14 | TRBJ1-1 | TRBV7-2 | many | TGTGCCAGCAGCCGACCGACAGGGAGGCCTGAAGCTTTCTTT | CASSRPTGRPEAFF
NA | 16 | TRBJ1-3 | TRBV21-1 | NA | TGTGCCAGCAGCAAACGGGGCAGTATCTCTGGAAACACCATATATTTT | CASSKRGSISGNTIYF
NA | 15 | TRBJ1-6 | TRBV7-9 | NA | TGTGCCAGCAGCTTAGAAGGCAGATATAATTCACCCCTCCACTTT | CASSLEGRYNSPLHF
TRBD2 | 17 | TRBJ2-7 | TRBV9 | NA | TGTGCCAGCAGCCATCCCACGGGCGGGGGGAAAATCTACGAGCAGTACTTC | CASSHPTGGGKIYEQYF
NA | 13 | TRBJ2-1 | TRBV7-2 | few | TGTGCCAGCAGCTTATCTCTACACAATGAGCAGTTCTTC | CASSLSLHNEQFF
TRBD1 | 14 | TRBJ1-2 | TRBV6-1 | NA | TGTGCCAGCAGTCGACAGGGGGCCTTGGATGGCTACACCTTC | CASSRQGALDGYTF
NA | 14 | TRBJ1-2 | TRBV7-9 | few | TGTGCCAGCAGCTCCGCAGGGGTCAACTATGGCTACACCTTC | CASSSAGVNYGYTF
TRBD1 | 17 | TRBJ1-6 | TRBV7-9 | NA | TGTGCCAGCAGCTTAGGGGGACAGGGGGCAAATAATTCACCCCTCCACTTT | CASSLGGQGANNSPLHF
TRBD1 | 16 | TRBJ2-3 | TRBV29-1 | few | TGCAGCGTTGAAGGTCCAGGGGGTAAGGTACCAGATACGCAGTATTTT | CSVEGPGGKVPDTQYF
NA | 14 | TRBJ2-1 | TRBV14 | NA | TGTGCCAGCAGCCAAGTTGGGGTAGGGAATGAGCAGTTCTTC | CASSQVGVGNEQFF
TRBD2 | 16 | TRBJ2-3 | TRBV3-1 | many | TGTGCCAGCAGGCCGACTAGCGGGGCGCCCCTCGATACGCAGTATTTT | CASRPTSGAPLDTQYF
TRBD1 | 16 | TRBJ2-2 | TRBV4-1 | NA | TGCGCCAGCAGCCAAGTACCGGGACAGGGGACCGGGGAGCTGTTTTTT | CASSQVPGQGTGELFF
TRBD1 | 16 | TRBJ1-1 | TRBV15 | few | TGTGCCACCAGACTGTATCCCGGGACAGGGGAAACTGAAGCTTTCTTT | CATRLYPGTGETEAFF
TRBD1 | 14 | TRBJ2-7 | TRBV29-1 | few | TGCAGCGTAAGGACAGGGGGCGCGTCTAGGGAGCAGTACTTC | CSVRTGGASREQYF
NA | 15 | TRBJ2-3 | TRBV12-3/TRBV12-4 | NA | TGTGCCAGCTGGGAGGCGCGGTTAGGTACAGATACGCAGTATTTT | CASWEARLGTDTQYF
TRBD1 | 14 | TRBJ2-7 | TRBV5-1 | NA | TGCGCCAGCAGCCCCGGACAGGCAGCCTACGAGCAGTACTTC | CASSPGQAAYEQYF
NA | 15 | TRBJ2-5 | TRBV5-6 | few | TGTGCCAGCAGCCTCCCAAACGTAATGCAAGAGACCCAGTACTTC | CASSLPNVMQETQYF
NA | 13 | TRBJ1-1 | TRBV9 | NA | TGTGCCAGCAGCGCCAGTCCGGGCACTGAAGCTTTCTTT | CASSASPGTEAFF
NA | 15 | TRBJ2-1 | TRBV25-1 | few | TGTGCCAGCAGTGGAAACAGGGAATTGATAAATGAGCAGTTCTTC | CASSGNRELINEQFF
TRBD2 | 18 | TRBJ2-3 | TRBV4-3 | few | TGCGCCAGCAGCCAAGATACGCCCAGCGGGGGCCAAGCAGATACGCAGTATTTT | CASSQDTPSGGQADTQYF
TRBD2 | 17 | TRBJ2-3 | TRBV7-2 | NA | TGTGCCAGCAGCCGGACTAGCGGGGGGCACTTCACAGATACGCAGTATTTT | CASSRTSGGHFTDTQYF
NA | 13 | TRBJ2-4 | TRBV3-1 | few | TGTGCCAGCAGCCAAATAGGCTTCGGCATTCAGTACTTC | CASSQIGFGIQYF
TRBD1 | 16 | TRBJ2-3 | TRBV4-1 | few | TGCGCCAGCAGCCCCTACCTTCAGGGGGCCCCAGATACGCAGTATTTT | CASSPYLQGAPDTQYF
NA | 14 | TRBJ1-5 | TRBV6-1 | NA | TGTGCCAGCAGCGCAGGGATTTCTTTTCAGCCCCAGCATTTT | CASSAGISFQPQHF
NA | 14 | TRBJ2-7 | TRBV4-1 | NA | TGCGCCAGCAGCCAAGATCCTTCAGCGTACGAGCAGTACTTC | CASSQDPSAYEQYF
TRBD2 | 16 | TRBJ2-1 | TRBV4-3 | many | TGCGCCAGCAGCCAAGTGGGTAGCGGGGTTTACAATGAGCAGTTCTTC | CASSQVGSGVYNEQFF
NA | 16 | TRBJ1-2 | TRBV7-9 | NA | TGTGCCAGCAGCTTAAAGGGGGTTCTTGACTTATATGGCTACACCTTC | CASSLKGVLDLYGYTF
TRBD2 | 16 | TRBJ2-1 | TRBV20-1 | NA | TGCAGTGCCCGGAATCTTATAGCGGGGCCTTACAATGAGCAGTTCTTC | CSARNLIAGPYNEQFF
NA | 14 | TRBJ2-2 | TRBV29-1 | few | TGCAGCGTGTCCGGGACGGCGAACACCGGGGAGCTGTTTTTT | CSVSGTANTGELFF
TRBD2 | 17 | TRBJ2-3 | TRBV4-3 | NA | TGCGCCAGCAGCCAGACGTTAGCGGGGGGCGCCACAGATACGCAGTATTTT | CASSQTLAGGATDTQYF
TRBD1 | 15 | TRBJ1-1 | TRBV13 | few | TGTGCCAGCAGCCCCGCGGGACAGGGGAACACTGAAGCTTTCTTT | CASSPAGQGNTEAFF
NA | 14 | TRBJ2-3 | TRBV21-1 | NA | TGTGCCAGCAGCCGGGGTAAGGGCACAGATACGCAGTATTTT | CASSRGKGTDTQYF
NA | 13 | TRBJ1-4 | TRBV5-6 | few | TGTGCCAGCAGAGTGTGGGGGGGTGAAAAACTGTTTTTT | CASRVWGGEKLFF
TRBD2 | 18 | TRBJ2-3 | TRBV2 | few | TGTGCCAGCAGTGATCCCCTAGCGGGGGCCTTGAGCACAGATACGCAGTATTTT | CASSDPLAGALSTDTQYF
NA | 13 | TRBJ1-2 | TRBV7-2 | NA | TGTGCCACCCTTCTTGAGGGAAACTATGGCTACACCTTC | CATLLEGNYGYTF
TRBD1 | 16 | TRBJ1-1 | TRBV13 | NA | TGTGCCAGCAGCTGGAGGATCCAGGGGGTGAGCACTGAAGCTTTCTTT | CASSWRIQGVSTEAFF
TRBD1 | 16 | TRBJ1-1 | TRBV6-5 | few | TGTGCCAGCAGTTGGAACCCGGGGACAGGGAAAACTGAAGCTTTCTTT | CASSWNPGTGKTEAFF
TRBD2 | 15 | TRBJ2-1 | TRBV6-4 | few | TGTGCCAGCAGTAAAAGCGGGGGGGCAATGGATGAGCAGTTCTTC | CASSKSGGAMDEQFF
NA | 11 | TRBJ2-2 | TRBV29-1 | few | TGCAGCGTTGTGGACACCGGGGAGCTGTTTTTT | CSVVDTGELFF
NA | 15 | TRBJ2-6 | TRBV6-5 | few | TGTGCCAGCAGTCCGCCGGCCTCTGGGGCCAACGTCCTGACTTTC | CASSPPASGANVLTF
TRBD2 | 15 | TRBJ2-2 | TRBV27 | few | TGTGCCAGCAGTCCAAGCGGGGGTTACTTCGGGGAGCTGTTTTTT | CASSPSGGYFGELFF
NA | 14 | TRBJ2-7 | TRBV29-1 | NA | TGCAGCGTTGAAGAAAGGGGGGGCAACTACGAGCAGTACTTC | CSVEERGGNYEQYF
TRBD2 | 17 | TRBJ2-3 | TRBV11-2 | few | TGTGCCAGCAGCTCCGGGACTAGCGGGTTCTTCACAGATACGCAGTATTTT | CASSSGTSGFFTDTQYF
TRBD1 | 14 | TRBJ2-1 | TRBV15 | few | TGTGCCACCAGCAGTTCCCAGGGGGCCAATGAGCAGTTCTTC | CATSSSQGANEQFF
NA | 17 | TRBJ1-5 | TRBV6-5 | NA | TGTGCCAGCAGTTCGGCCCCACAGGGACGGGGCAATCAGCCCCAGCATTTT | CASSSAPQGRGNQPQHF
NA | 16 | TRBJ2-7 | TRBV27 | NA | TGTGCCAGCAGTCCGAACCCGGGACACCGGCGCTACGAGCAGTACTTC | CASSPNPGHRRYEQYF
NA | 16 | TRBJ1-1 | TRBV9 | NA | TGTGCCGGCAGCGTAAAAGGGGGGGTTTACAACACTGAAGCTTTCTTT | CAGSVKGGVYNTEAFF
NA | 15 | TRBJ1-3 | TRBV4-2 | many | TGTGCCAGCAGCCCCGAATCGGCCTCTGGAAACACCATATATTTT | CASSPESASGNTIYF
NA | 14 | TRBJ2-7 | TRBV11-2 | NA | TGTGCCAGCAGCTCAGACATCGGGGGCTACGAGCAGTACTTC | CASSSDIGGYEQYF
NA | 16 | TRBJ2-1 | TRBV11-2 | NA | TGTGCCAGCAGCTTCCCGTCGGGACTTCCTCTCAATGAGCAGTTCTTC | CASSFPSGLPLNEQFF
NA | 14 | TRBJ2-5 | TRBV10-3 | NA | TGTGCCATCAGTGAGTATCCTGACCAAGAGACCCAGTACTTC | CAISEYPDQETQYF
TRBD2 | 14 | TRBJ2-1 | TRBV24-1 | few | TGTGCCACCAGTGACTCCGGGACTAGCAATGAGCAGTTCTTC | CATSDSGTSNEQFF
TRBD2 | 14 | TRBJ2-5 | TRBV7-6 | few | TGTGCCAGCAGCCCCGGAGGCGGGGGAGAGACCCAGTACTTC | CASSPGGGGETQYF
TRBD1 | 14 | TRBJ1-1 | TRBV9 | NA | TGTGCCAGCAGCGAGACAGGGTGGAACACTGAAGCTTTCTTT | CASSETGWNTEAFF
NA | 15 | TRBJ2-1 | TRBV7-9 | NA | TGTGCCAGCAACCCCCGACTAAGCTCCTACAATGAGCAGTTCTTC | CASNPRLSSYNEQFF